This TCR beta chain was observed in a study of blood T cell repertoires in COVID-19. Deletions cut 6 bases from V and 2 bases from J, with 14 bases between. This CDR3 is built from 14 residues. CDR1 is MDHEN and CDR2 is SYDVKM in the germline V gene. This table comes from immunoSEQ multiplex PCR, and its TCRdb copy is limited to in-frame clones, with some not included. The sample yields about 95,000 clones, more than 80% seen once. Sequencing was performed on peripheral blood. This chain joins TRBV28 and TRBJ2-7, with a weak D call TRBD1 (6 bases). This receptor was taken from a human donor in a cohort sampled during active COVID-19. The CDR3 here is CASRPQGLTYEQYF. For the CDR3, the DNA is TGTGCCAGCAGGCCACAGGGTTTGACCTACGAGCAGTACTTC.